These T cell receptor beta chains were read from a single sample in a study of beta chain features in type 1 diabetes. Sequenced by immunoSEQ multiplex PCR; TCRdb stores in-frame clones only, minus some. The table has roughly 500,000 clones, roughly 31% seen once; the top ten hold 0.06% to 0.07%. The source material was naive CD4+ T cells from blood. The receptors stem from a man aged 18 to 29 in good health. Both conserved end residues are part of each CDR3.

j_call	v_call	cdr3_aa
TRBJ1-4	TRBV29-1	CSVEAGSREKLFF
TRBJ2-7	TRBV10-3	CAISAGYGVEQYF
TRBJ2-5	TRBV7-2	CASSPPLEAQYF
TRBJ2-7	TRBV7-3	CASSLGTHYEQYF
TRBJ2-7	TRBV15	CATSREQGYEQYF
TRBJ1-1	TRBV30	CAWNPMNTEAFF
TRBJ2-5	TRBV11-2	CASSLTPQVGAQYF
TRBJ2-1	TRBV11-3	CASSPDGLAGNEQFF
TRBJ1-1	TRBV20-1	CSARGYTEAFF
TRBJ2-1	TRBV28	CASISGASGYNEQFF
TRBJ2-7	TRBV7-2	CASSPMAGTSGYEQYF
TRBJ2-1	TRBV29-1	CSVPRTSGPYNEQFF
TRBJ2-5	TRBV4-1	CASSLAYQETQYF
TRBJ1-5	TRBV19	CASSYRRHGSDNQPQHF
TRBJ1-5	TRBV30	CAWTDRGVGNQPQHF
TRBJ2-7	TRBV9	CASSVAGGRFGEQYF
TRBJ2-3	TRBV5-1	CASSLSLGGRAPDTQYF
TRBJ2-3	TRBV9	CASSVVGSGGTDTQYF
TRBJ2-1	TRBV28	CASSFGATGNEQFF
TRBJ1-4	TRBV28	CASSSTVNEKLFF
TRBJ2-5	TRBV11-2	CASGGLAGVETQYF
TRBJ2-1	TRBV28	CASITGGGNEQFF
TRBJ2-2	TRBV30	CAWSPTVNTGELFF
TRBJ2-1	TRBV18	CASSPQGNYEQFF
TRBJ2-7	TRBV30	CAWSSTHYEQYF
TRBJ2-5	TRBV7-2	CASSLTGLAEETQYF
TRBJ1-1	TRBV7-2	CASSWDMNTEAFF
TRBJ2-6	TRBV4-3	CASSQHIGGANVLTF
TRBJ2-1	TRBV29-1	CSVDPLRDRDRGEQFF
TRBJ2-7	TRBV15	CATSRDKRTTYEQYF
TRBJ2-7	TRBV4-3	CASSQDYRANEQYF
TRBJ2-4	TRBV5-1	CASSGGEAKNIQYF
TRBJ2-3	TRBV29-1	CSPPGDTQYF
TRBJ1-4	TRBV15	CATSRDWGRGIF
TRBJ2-7	TRBV20-1	CSAGNYEQYF
TRBJ1-2	TRBV21-1	CASSMGDHYGYTF
TRBJ1-2	TRBV25-1	CASSESPGTGTYGYTF
TRBJ2-4	TRBV2	CASRPVRGIAKNIQYF
TRBJ1-2	TRBV29-1	CSVAQGYTF
TRBJ2-3	TRBV4-2	CASSQDDSPLTDTQYF
TRBJ1-1	TRBV9	CASSPIIGYTEAFF
TRBJ1-4	TRBV7-8	CASSLAVGTEKLFF
TRBJ2-6	TRBV29-1	CSAQQSSGANVLTF
TRBJ2-7	TRBV28	CASSPTFYEQYF
TRBJ1-3	TRBV7-9	CASSWGENTIYF
TRBJ2-2	TRBV30	CAWSGDRVSNTGELFF
TRBJ2-1	TRBV29-1	CSVVVGTGPYNEQFF
TRBJ2-3	TRBV27	CASSRWEGRTDTQYF
TRBJ2-5	TRBV7-2	CATGGAMGETQYF
TRBJ2-7	TRBV29-1	CSVGPPGQVHNEQYF
TRBJ1-2	TRBV29-1	CSVEDGAPGAYGYTF
TRBJ1-2	TRBV29-1	CSVGYSFYGYTF
TRBJ2-3	TRBV25-1	CASSEARGDDTQYF
TRBJ1-1	TRBV30	CAFARPTNTEAFF
TRBJ1-5	TRBV5-1	CASSLDPSDLTQHF
TRBJ2-1	TRBV30	CAWNSDNEQFF
TRBJ2-3	TRBV9	CASSASAGRTDTQYF
TRBJ2-4	TRBV21-1	CASSRGDLLAKNIQYF
TRBJ1-2	TRBV25-1	CASSDSHYLYGYTF
TRBJ2-1	TRBV4-3	CASSPNRAREQFF